Below are 5 T cell receptor beta chains sequenced from a single sample in a study of cytomegalovirus exposure and HLA in healthy donors. Profiled with immunoSEQ multiplex PCR; TCRdb holds only in-frame clones, not every one. Of some 59,000 clones listed, 89% are singletons. Sequenced input: PBMCs. The receptor source for this set is a woman between 18 and 29 years old in good health and CMV-seronegative.

The chain carries TRBV5-5 and TRBJ2-3; TRBD1 might be the D (6 bases). This CDR3 is 15 amino acids long. Per germline, CDR1 SGHKS and CDR2 YYEKEE (reference sequence). V was trimmed by 4 bases and J by 1 base, leaving 13 bases between them. CDR3 sequence reads: CASSPGQWGTDTQYF. CDR3 sequence (DNA): TGTGCCAGCAGCCCCGGACAGTGGGGCACAGATACGCAGTATTTT. The entire variable domain, with the rest obtained from reference TRBV5-5 and TRBJ2-3, is as follows: DAGVTQSPTHLIKTRGQQVTLRCSPISGHKSVSWYQQVLGQGPQFIFQYYEKEERGRGNFPDRFSARQFPNYSSELNVNALLLGDSALYLCASSPGQWGTDTQYFGPGTRLTVL.

This chain joins TRBV9 and TRBJ1-3, with 7 bases aligning to TRBD1. V gave up 4 bases and J gave up 6 bases; unmatched junction bases: 10. Germline V CDR1 and CDR2: SGDLS, YYNGEE. The CDR3 runs to 15 residues. DNA of the CDR3: TGTGCCAGCAGCCCCCGGGAGGGGGCAAAAAACACCATATATTTT. Protein: CASSPREGAKNTIYF. The variable domain in full, completed from reference TRBV9 and TRBJ1-3, reads DSGVTQTPKHLITATGQRVTLRCSPRSGDLSVYWYQQSLDQGLQFLIQYYNGEERAKGNILERFSAQQFPDLHSELNLSSLELGDSALYFCASSPREGAKNTIYFGEGSWLTVV.

This sequence joins TRBV9 and TRBJ2-3, with 12 bases aligning to TRBD2. J lost 1 base, V lost 0 bases, and 0 bases had no gene match. The CDR3 spans 16 residues. Germline V gives CDR1 SGDLS, CDR2 YYNGEE. The CDR3 DNA is TGTGCCAGCAGCGTAGGACTAGCGGGAGGCACAGATACGCAGTATTTT. Translation: CASSVGLAGGTDTQYF. The full variable domain, its missing parts supplied by reference TRBV9 and TRBJ2-3, is DSGVTQTPKHLITATGQRVTLRCSPRSGDLSVYWYQQSLDQGLQFLIQYYNGEERAKGNILERFSAQQFPDLHSELNLSSLELGDSALYFCASSVGLAGGTDTQYFGPGTRLTVL.

V gene TRBV29-1 combines with J gene TRBJ2-7; the match to TRBD1 covers 8 bases. With 3 bases clipped from V and 7 bases from J, the junction kept 5 bases outside the gene matches. The CDR3 is 12 amino acids. Germline V CDR1 and CDR2: SQVTM, ANQGSEA. Here the CDR3 DNA reads TGCAGCGTTGATGGGACAGGCCGGGAGCAGTACTTC. Its protein is CSVDGTGREQYF.

This chain uses TRBV28 with TRBJ2-1, with 11 bases identical to TRBD1. J was trimmed by 8 bases and V by 4 bases; bases with no gene match: 7. Germline assignment: CDR1 MDHEN and CDR2 SYDVKM. This CDR3 is built from 15 residues. The CDR3 DNA sequence: TGTGCCAGCAGTTCCTCTGGACAGGGGGCAGATGAGCAGTTCTTC. It specifies CASSSSGQGADEQFF.